Each of the 27 T cell receptor beta chains below was sequenced from the same sample in a study of human T cells and chemical hapten exposure. Time point in this sample: patch test 2, 6 weeks after DPC sensitization. Specified treatment: therapeutic diphenylcyclopropenone sensitization with weekly scalp DPC. TCRdb called the RACE reads again in MiXCR, with one record for every CDR3 protein. The repertoire consists of just over 350,000 distinct CDR3 sequences, with under 6.5% occurring once and the leading ten covering around 5.8%. The sample in question was whole blood, obtained in connection with sensitization to the hapten diphenylcyclopropenone (DPC). Receptors originate from a woman aged 18-29 years with alopecia areata. Some clones in this sample may be carry-over from other donors' samples.

The table lists this clonotype with a few counts. The chain employs TRBV6-6 and TRBJ2-1; 12 positions agree with TRBD2. Per germline, CDR1 MNHNY and CDR2 SVGAGI (reference sequence). The V and J ends lost 6 bases and 5 bases, in that order; junction bases with no gene match: 5. This CDR3 region has 15 residues. CDR3 coding DNA: TGTGCCAGCAGGTCTAGCGGGGGGGCTAACAATGAGCAGTTCTTC. This encodes CASRSSGGANNEQFF.

This chain connects TRBV5-4 to TRBJ2-1, with no clear D. The germline V gene encodes CDR1 SGHNT and CDR2 YYREEE (reference sequence). V shed 1 base and J shed 3 bases, with 11 bases lying between them. CDR3 size: 15 residues. CDR3 sequence: CASSLIGGYYNEQFF. In DNA, the CDR3 is TGTGCCAGCAGCTTGATCGGCGGATACTACAATGAGCAGTTCTTC.

This clonotype was picked up a small number of times. V gene TRBV5-1 combines with J gene TRBJ2-1; 8 bases agree with TRBD2. Per germline, CDR1 SGHRS and CDR2 YFSETQ. With 0 bases clipped from V and 4 bases from J, the junction kept 3 bases outside the gene matches. CDR3 size: 15 residues. The CDR3 is CASSLGGTRYNEQFF. The CDR3 DNA is TGCGCCAGCAGCTTGGGAGGGACTAGATACAATGAGCAGTTCTTC. Looking up the rest from reference TRBV5-1 and TRBJ2-1 gives the full variable domain: KAGVTQTPRYLIKTRGQQVTLSCSPISGHRSVSWYQQTPGQGLQFLFEYFSETQRNKGNFPGRFSGRQFSNSRSEMNVSTLELGDSALYLCASSLGGTRYNEQFFGPGTRLTVL.

V usage is TRBV28 and J usage is TRBJ2-6; 8 bases line up with TRBD1. Trimming removed 10 bases from V and 0 bases from J; junction bases left unmatched: 8. The germline CDR1 and CDR2 sequences are MDHEN and SYDVKM. The CDR3 extends over 16 amino acids. The CDR3 region has the DNA TGTGCCACAGGGGACAGGTCGAGCTCTGGGGCCAACGTCCTGACTTTC. Its translation: CATGDRSSSGANVLTF.

This clonotype was detected a few times. The chain couples TRBV27 to TRBJ2-1; tentative D call: TRBD2 (6 bases). This CDR3 has 17 residues. Germline values: CDR1 MNHEY, CDR2 SMNVEV (reference sequence). V was pared by 5 bases and J by 0 bases, with 17 bases between. Here the CDR3 reads CASSPYLARSSYNEQFF. The CDR3 DNA reads TGTGCCAGCAGTCCCTACCTAGCGCGCAGCTCCTACAATGAGCAGTTCTTC.

This clonotype occurred many times. This rearrangement joins TRBV5-1 to TRBJ1-4; no reliable D call. V lost 2 bases, J lost 0 bases, and 11 bases lay in between. The germline gives CDR1 SGHRS, CDR2 YFSETQ. This CDR3 has 16 amino acids. CDR3 bases: TGCGCCAGCAGCTTTGGTACAGCTACAACTAATGAAAAACTGTTTTTT. Its protein is CASSFGTATTNEKLFF.

This clonotype was seen a few times. The V and J genes are TRBV12-3 or TRBV12-4 and TRBJ2-6; D not resolved. Trimming removed 7 bases at V and 1 base at J, with 11 bases between. This CDR3 region has 15 residues. Written as DNA, the CDR3 is TGTGCCAGCAAGCTCAGAGTTTCTGGGGCCAACGTCCTGACTTTC. Its translation is CASKLRVSGANVLTF.

This clonotype was recorded many times. The genes are TRBV5-1 and TRBJ1-4; weak D call: TRBD1 (6 bases). V was pared by 4 bases and J by 15 bases, with 22 bases between. Germline CDR1 is SGHRS and CDR2 is YFSETQ. The CDR3 is made up of 14 amino acids. CDR3 region: CASSLRTVADRMFF. The CDR3 nucleotides are TGCGCCAGCAGCCTCAGGACAGTCGCCGATCGGATGTTTTTT.

This clonotype occurred many times. The rearrangement links TRBV12-3 or TRBV12-4 to TRBJ1-5; unclear D gene. V lost 3 bases and J lost 3, with 9 bases in between. This CDR3 contains 14 residues. CDR3 nucleotide sequence: TGTGCCAGCAGTTTGGGAGAGCACAATCAGCCCCAGCATTTT. Protein product: CASSLGEHNQPQHF.

This clonotype occurred a few times. The V and J genes are TRBV12-3 or TRBV12-4 and TRBJ2-6; D is undetermined. V was trimmed by 3 bases and J by 5 bases, leaving 11 bases between them. This CDR3 contains 15 residues. CDR3 residues: CASSLNPMRANVLTF. CDR3 in DNA: TGTGCCAGCAGTTTGAATCCCATGAGGGCCAACGTCCTGACTTTC.

This clonotype was seen more than once but under ten times. V is TRBV7-8 and J is TRBJ2-2; 8 nucleotides agree with TRBD2. V gave up 2 bases and J gave up 4 bases; unmatched junction bases: 12. This CDR3 comprises 18 residues. CDR1 is SGHVS, CDR2 FQNEAQ, per germline. The CDR3 region is CASSLSQAGESFTGELFF. In DNA form, the CDR3 reads TGTGCCAGCAGCTTATCCCAAGCGGGGGAGAGTTTCACCGGGGAGCTGTTTTTT.

This clonotype was seen many times. The chain couples TRBV11-2 to TRBJ2-6; D remains unclear. Germline V gene lookup returns CDR1 SGHAT and CDR2 FQNNGV. With 2 bases removed from V and 0 bases from J, the gap between germline ends came to 11 bases. This CDR3 is built from 17 residues. CDR3 in DNA: TGTGCCAGCAGCTTACCCCGGACGGCCTCTGGGGCCAACGTCCTGACTTTC. This encodes CASSLPRTASGANVLTF.

This clonotype was detected a few times. J is TRBJ2-1 and V is TRBV20-1; 12 bases fit TRBD2. CDR3 length equals 16 residues. Germline CDR1 DFQATT, CDR2 SNEGSKA (reference sequence). V lost 3 bases to trimming and J lost 4 bases; unmatched junction nucleotides: 7. CDR3 sequence reads: CSASARTSGAYNEQFF. Here the CDR3 DNA reads TGCAGTGCTAGCGCCAGGACTAGCGGGGCGTACAATGAGCAGTTCTTC.

The chain recombines TRBV2 with TRBJ1-5; D is unresolved. The germline V gene encodes CDR1 SNHLY and CDR2 FYNNEI. Trimming shortened V by 3 bases and J by 5 bases, and 5 bases separated the two germline ends. This CDR3 has 12 residues. The CDR3 coding sequence is TGTGCCAGCAGTGACAGCCATCAGCCCCAGCATTTT. Amino acids: CASSDSHQPQHF.

The rearrangement joins TRBV29-1 to TRBJ2-7, with a possible D match to TRBD1 (6 bases). Deletions cut 6 bases from V and 0 bases from J, with 9 bases between. The CDR3 is 12 residues long. Germline V gives CDR1 SQVTM, CDR2 ANQGSEA. The CDR3 loop is CSVWDTSYEQYF. CDR3 in DNA: TGCAGCGTCTGGGACACCTCCTACGAGCAGTACTTC.

This clonotype was counted many times. The gene calls are TRBV5-1 and TRBJ2-5; possible D gene TRBD2, 6 bases. Trimming left V 4 bases short and J 6 bases short, with 13 bases between. Germline values: CDR1 SGHRS, CDR2 YFSETQ. The CDR3 covers 13 residues. CDR3 DNA sequence: TGCGCCAGCAGCGTTTGGGACTTGCAGACCCAGTACTTC. Its protein is CASSVWDLQTQYF.

This clonotype was counted ten times or more. The chain joins TRBV5-6 to TRBJ2-5, with 9 bases identical to TRBD1. Trimming at V came to 3 bases and at J to 5 bases, leaving 5 bases not matched to a gene. The CDR3 sequence is 14 residues long. Germline V gene lookup returns CDR1 SGHDT and CDR2 YYEEEE. The CDR3 sequence: CASSWGTGMETQYF. CDR3 nucleotides: TGTGCCAGCAGCTGGGGGACAGGGATGGAGACCCAGTACTTC.

This clonotype turned up a few times. V is TRBV20-1 and J is TRBJ2-1; no clear D gene. Germline-derived CDR1 and CDR2 are DFQATT and SNEGSKA (reference sequence). V gave up 3 bases and J gave up 5 bases, with 14 bases separating them. CDR3 length equals 14 residues. The CDR3 DNA sequence: TGCAGTGCTAGCGCCGATTTGACCGACAATGAGCAGTTCTTC. This translates into CSASADLTDNEQFF.

This clonotype was recorded at least ten times. The chain uses TRBV6-6 and TRBJ1-2; D might be TRBD1 (6 bases). The CDR3 is 16 amino acids. V was shortened by 4 bases and J by 0 bases, with 15 bases between the two germline ends. Germline assignment: CDR1 MNHNY and CDR2 SVGAGI (reference sequence). Written as DNA, the CDR3 is TGTGCCAGCAGTTGGGGGGCACAGGCAGCTAACTATGGCTACACCTTC. Protein sequence: CASSWGAQAANYGYTF.

This clonotype was counted between two and nine times. V usage is TRBV10-3 and J usage is TRBJ2-7; possible D gene TRBD2, 6 bases. V was pared by 5 bases and J by 2 bases, with 10 bases between. The CDR3 is made up of 13 amino acids. The germline gives CDR1 ENHRY, CDR2 SYGVKD. The CDR3 is CAISTPGAYEQYF. The CDR3, as DNA: TGTGCCATCAGTACTCCGGGGGCCTACGAGCAGTACTTC.

This clonotype was observed a few times. The chain couples TRBV7-3 to TRBJ1-2; D unclear. Trimming took off 5 bases at V and 4 bases at J, with 17 bases between the two ends. Germline loops: CDR1 SGHTA, CDR2 FQGTGA. The CDR3 has 15 amino acids. The CDR3: CASSVSWGYPYGYTF. The CDR3 nucleotides read TGTGCCAGCAGCGTCAGTTGGGGTTACCCCTATGGCTACACCTTC. Drawing the rest from reference TRBV7-3 and TRBJ1-2, the complete variable domain is GAGVSQTPSNKVTEKGKYVELRCDPISGHTALYWYRQSLGQGPEFLIYFQGTGAADDSGLPNDRFFAVRPEGSVSTLKIQRTERGDSAVYLCASSVSWGYPYGYTFGSGTRLTVV.

This clonotype occurred many times. The J gene is TRBJ1-1, the V gene TRBV6-6, with D tentatively TRBD1 (5 bases). The CDR3 is 13 amino acids. V lost 8 bases and J 4 bases, leaving 14 bases between the germline ends. In germline, CDR1 is MNHNY, CDR2 SVGAGI (reference sequence). DNA for the CDR3: TGTGCCAGCCACTATGTCAGGGCCACTGAAGCTTTCTTT. Residues: CASHYVRATEAFF.

In this sample, this clonotype turned up many times. The chain employs TRBV5-5 and TRBJ1-5; D call uncertain. CDR3 size: 13 residues. Germline CDR1 SGHKS, CDR2 YYEKEE (reference sequence). Deletions cut 2 bases from V and 2 bases from J, with 5 bases between. The CDR3 loop is CASSLPGNQPQHF. CDR3 nucleotides: TGTGCCAGCAGCTTACCAGGCAATCAGCCCCAGCATTTT.

This clonotype turned up a few times. The V call is TRBV4-3, the J call TRBJ2-3; the match to TRBD2 covers 8 bases. Trimming at V came to 4 bases and at J to 0 bases, leaving 3 bases not matched to a gene. The germline V gene has CDR1 LGHNA and CDR2 YSLEER. The CDR3 runs to 15 residues. Here the CDR3 reads CASSRAGGSTDTQYF. In DNA, the CDR3 is TGCGCCAGCAGCCGGGCGGGGGGAAGCACAGATACGCAGTATTTT.

The chain couples TRBV10-3 to TRBJ2-3; perhaps TRBD2 as D (6 bases). The V and J ends lost 4 bases and 5 bases respectively, with 16 bases between them. The germline CDR1 and CDR2 sequences are ENHRY and SYGVKD. The CDR3 has 15 amino acids. The CDR3 here is CAISGDLGDGDTQYF. CDR3 in DNA: TGTGCCATCAGTGGGGACTTGGGGGACGGAGATACGCAGTATTTT.

This clonotype was detected ten times or more. CDR3 DNA sequence: TGTGCCAGCAGCGTAGACCCGTCAACAGGAGGCCGGGATGGCTACACCTTC. It specifies CASSVDPSTGGRDGYTF. The chain employs TRBV9 and TRBJ1-2, with D perhaps matching TRBD1 (5 bases). V lost 0 bases and J lost 6, with 21 bases in between. In germline, CDR1 is SGDLS, CDR2 YYNGEE. CDR3 length equals 17 residues.

There are many counts of this clonotype. The chain links TRBV19 to TRBJ1-5; D not resolved. The CDR3 spans 14 residues. Trimming removed 10 bases from V and 5 bases from J, with 18 bases in between. CDR1 LNHDA and CDR2 SQIVND come from the germline V gene (reference sequence). CDR3 region: CATSGRREYQPQHF. Here the CDR3 DNA reads TGTGCCACCTCGGGCAGGAGGGAATATCAGCCCCAGCATTTT.